This T cell receptor beta chain was identified during a study of T cell responses to AZD1222 COVID-19 vaccine. The CDR3 is made up of 15 amino acids. CDR1 is MRHNA, CDR2 SNTAGT, per germline. V shed 2 bases and J 8 bases; nucleotides not matched to a gene: 5. Concerning this clone: No antigen is known for it.

Broader study findings: Reports indicate that nearly half of spike-specific TCRs are directed at unmutated variant regions.

Profiling relied on immunoSEQ multiplex PCR, and the TCRdb table lists in-frame clones only, not all of them. The sample comprises approximately 91,000 clones, 80% to 95% of which are singletons, and around 28% rests with the top ten. The clonotype originates from an adult who received the AZD1222 COVID-19 vaccine. The sample in question was peripheral blood, obtained 28 days after the second AZD1222 dose. The chain is built from TRBV6-4 and TRBJ2-1, with 11 bases lining up with TRBD2. CDR3 amino acids: CASSDIAGGPDEQFF. In DNA form, the CDR3 reads TGTGCCAGCAGTGACATAGCGGGAGGGCCGGATGAGCAGTTCTTC.